Following are 27 T cell receptor beta chains from one sample sequenced in a study of CD8 T cells in Susac syndrome. With random hexamers, roughly 0.45 to 1 ug RNA was reverse transcribed. Using its own MiXCR run on the immunoSEQ multiplex PCR reads, TCRdb lists one record per CDR3 protein. This sample carries approximately 300,000 distinct CDR3 sequences, roughly 85% of them seen once, and the ten largest clones take roughly 0.21%. Sequencing was done on a sample of CD8+ T cells from PBMCs. The receptors originated from a human donor with multiple sclerosis.

This clonotype was observed a few times. The chain combines TRBV20-1 with TRBJ2-5; 7 positions agree with TRBD2. CDR1 DFQATT and CDR2 SNEGSKA come from the germline V gene (reference sequence). The V and J ends lost 0 bases and 5 bases, in that order; junction bases with no gene match: 15. The CDR3 runs to 17 residues. The DNA of the CDR3 is TGCAGTGCTAGAGATCTTGGGGGGAGGGAGGGATTGGAGACCCAGTACTTC. This encodes CSARDLGGREGLETQYF.

This chain uses TRBV28 with TRBJ2-3, with 8 bases matching TRBD1. CDR3 length: 16 residues. Germline V CDR1 and CDR2: MDHEN, SYDVKM. The V segment lost 6 bases and the J segment 2 bases; nucleotides outside the gene matches: 10. CDR3 sequence reads: CASRPQDRAYTDTQYF. CDR3 nucleotide sequence: TGTGCCAGCAGACCGCAGGACAGGGCGTACACAGATACGCAGTATTTT.

The genes are TRBV5-1 and TRBJ2-1, with D perhaps matching TRBD1 or TRBD2 (5 bases each). The CDR3 consists of 16 residues. V lost 2 bases and J lost 5, with 17 bases in between. In germline, CDR1 is SGHRS, CDR2 YFSETQ. DNA of the CDR3: TGCGCCAGCAGCTTAGGAGAGGGACGGAATGACAATGAGCAGTTCTTC. Its translation is CASSLGEGRNDNEQFF.

V is TRBV29-1 and J is TRBJ2-7, with 9 bases that match TRBD2. Per germline, CDR1 SQVTM and CDR2 ANQGSEA. V shed 4 bases and J 4 bases; nucleotides not matched to a gene: 5. The CDR3 sequence is 13 residues long. The CDR3 nucleotides are TGCAGCGTTGGGCGGGAGGGCCGGTACGAGCAGTACTTC. As protein: CSVGREGRYEQYF.

This clonotype appeared a few times. V and J are TRBV5-1 and TRBJ2-4; a possible D gene is TRBD2 (6 bases). Deletions cut 0 bases from V and 2 bases from J, with 18 bases between. CDR3 length: 18 residues. The germline CDR1 and CDR2 sequences are SGHRS and YFSETQ. CDR3 protein: CASSLGDLATRTKNIQYF. Written as DNA, the CDR3 is TGCGCCAGCAGCTTGGGGGATTTGGCGACTAGGACCAAAAACATTCAGTACTTC. Together with reference TRBV5-1 and TRBJ2-4, the CDR3 gives the full variable domain: KAGVTQTPRYLIKTRGQQVTLSCSPISGHRSVSWYQQTPGQGLQFLFEYFSETQRNKGNFPGRFSGRQFSNSRSEMNVSTLELGDSALYLCASSLGDLATRTKNIQYFGAGTRLSVL.

The gene calls are TRBV4-3 and TRBJ2-7, with D possibly being TRBD1 (5 bases). The CDR3 has 13 amino acids. The V gene lost 2 bases and the J gene lost 4 bases, with 9 bases spanning the gap. The germline gives CDR1 LGHNA, CDR2 YSLEER. The CDR3 DNA sequence: TGCGCCAGCAGCCAATGGACATTTTACGAGCAGTACTTC. Translated: CASSQWTFYEQYF.

The CDR3 sequence: CSARDSSNQPQHF. In nucleotides, the CDR3 is TGCAGTGCTCGGGACAGTAGCAATCAGCCCCAGCATTTT. The chain combines TRBV20-1 with TRBJ1-5; 7 nucleotides match TRBD1. There are 13 residues in the CDR3. Per the germline V gene, CDR1 is DFQATT and CDR2 is SNEGSKA (reference sequence). The V gene end was trimmed by 5 bases and the J gene end by 0 bases; junction bases not matched to a gene: 1.

The gene calls are TRBV19 and TRBJ2-1; no firm D call. V dropped 4 bases and J dropped 7 bases, with 11 bases sitting between them. Germline-derived CDR1 and CDR2 are LNHDA and SQIVND (reference sequence). The CDR3 contains 13 residues. The CDR3 DNA sequence: TGTGCCAGTAGTACCTACGGCCGAAATGAGCAGTTCTTC. The encoded protein is CASSTYGRNEQFF.

The V gene is TRBV28, the J gene TRBJ1-5, with a weak D call TRBD1 (6 bases). Trimming left V 8 bases short and J 7 bases short, with 18 bases between. The CDR3 spans 14 residues. CDR1 and CDR2 (germline): MDHEN, SYDVKM. The CDR3 sequence is CASAEEGGPQPQHF. In nucleotides, the CDR3 is TGTGCCAGCGCAGAGGAAGGGGGGCCACAGCCCCAGCATTTT.

The chain joins TRBV3-1 to TRBJ2-7; the D gene is possibly TRBD2 (7 bases). V was clipped by 1 base and J by 5 bases, with 21 bases between them. Looked up from germline, CDR1 is LGHDT and CDR2 is YNNKEL (reference sequence). This CDR3 is built from 17 residues. CDR3 in DNA: TGTGCCAGCAGCCAAGTCGGGGGCGGCGGGAGAGGGGACGAGCAGTACTTC. Translating it yields CASSQVGGGGRGDEQYF.

The chain has TRBV3-1 and TRBJ2-7; 9 bases are a match to TRBD1. This CDR3 has 18 residues. V lost 1 base and J lost 2; bases outside the gene matches: 12. Germline CDR1 reads LGHDT; CDR2 reads YNNKEL (reference sequence). The CDR3, as DNA: TGTGCCAGCAGCCAAGGAGACAGGGGGTATTACAGACCCTACGAGCAGTACTTC. Its protein is CASSQGDRGYYRPYEQYF.

The chain joins TRBV7-4 to TRBJ1-1; the D is unclear. V was shortened by 6 bases and J by 0 bases, with 11 bases between the two germline ends. This CDR3 comprises 14 residues. Per the germline V gene, CDR1 is SGHVT and CDR2 is SQSDAQ. CDR3 sequence reads: CASSHSKMNTEAFF. The CDR3 DNA reads as TGTGCCAGCAGTCATTCCAAGATGAACACTGAAGCTTTCTTT.

This chain connects TRBV5-1 to TRBJ1-4, with D perhaps TRBD1 (5 bases). This CDR3 has 16 amino acids. V was shortened by 0 bases and J by 7 bases, with 16 bases between the two germline ends. Germline-derived CDR1 and CDR2 are SGHRS and YFSETQ. This CDR3 is CASSLEVRDPSEKLFF. CDR3 DNA: TGCGCCAGCAGCTTGGAGGTCCGGGACCCCTCTGAAAAACTGTTTTTT.

The CDR3 here is CASSVRGDRVYEQYF. DNA for the CDR3: TGCGCCAGCAGTGTTCGCGGGGACAGGGTCTACGAGCAGTACTTC. V and J are TRBV5-1 and TRBJ2-7, with TRBD1 matching 9 bases. The germline V gene has CDR1 SGHRS and CDR2 YFSETQ. V was clipped by 5 bases and J by 3 bases; unmatched bases: 9. The CDR3 sequence is 15 residues long.

The V call is TRBV28, the J call TRBJ1-4; D might be TRBD1 (5 bases). Germline assignment: CDR1 MDHEN and CDR2 SYDVKM. This CDR3 is 16 amino acids long. V was shortened by 2 bases and J by 5 bases, with 15 bases between the two germline ends. CDR3 in amino acids: CASSLPEGTLNEKLFF. DNA of the CDR3: TGTGCCAGCAGTTTACCCGAAGGGACCCTAAATGAAAAACTGTTTTTT.

This sequence joins TRBV27 and TRBJ2-1, with 10 bases aligning to TRBD1. V was clipped by 5 bases and J by 8 bases; unmatched bases: 12. There are 16 residues in the CDR3. Germline V gene data show CDR1 as MNHEY and CDR2 as SMNVEV (reference sequence). The CDR3 region is CASSRKTGGAGDEQFF. CDR3 DNA: TGTGCCAGCAGTAGAAAGACAGGGGGCGCGGGCGATGAGCAGTTCTTC.

The chain employs TRBV24-1 and TRBJ2-3; D assignment may be TRBD1 or TRBD2 (5 bases each). The CDR3 extends over 16 amino acids. The V end lost 5 bases, the J end lost 2 bases, and 16 bases lay between the germline ends. Germline-derived CDR1 and CDR2 are KGHDR and SFDVKD. The chain's CDR3 is CATSGRRGFDTDTQYF. As DNA, the CDR3 is TGTGCCACCAGTGGCCGACGGGGCTTTGACACAGATACGCAGTATTTT.

The chain joins TRBV5-8 to TRBJ2-7, with D unresolved. From germline, CDR1 is SGHTS and CDR2 YDEGEE. This CDR3 spans 13 amino acids. V was clipped by 0 bases and J by 2 bases, with 6 bases between them. CDR3 in amino acids: CASSLDPPYEQYF. CDR3 bases: TGTGCCAGCAGCTTGGACCCTCCCTACGAGCAGTACTTC.

The chain is built from TRBV7-2 and TRBJ2-4; perhaps TRBD1 as D (6 bases). This CDR3 contains 15 residues. The V end lost 5 bases, the J end lost 1 base, and 12 bases lay between the germline ends. Germline V gene lookup returns CDR1 SGHTA and CDR2 FQGNSA. This CDR3 is CASSNFGQAKNIQYF. The CDR3 DNA reads as TGTGCCAGCAGCAATTTTGGACAGGCCAAAAACATTCAGTACTTC.

This chain uses TRBV4-3 with TRBJ1-2; D may be TRBD1 (5 bases). The CDR3 totals 15 residues. Germline lookup yields CDR1 LGHNA and CDR2 YSLEER. V lost 1 base, J lost 6 bases, and 15 bases lay in between. CDR3 sequence (DNA): TGCGCCAGCAGCCAAGGGAGGAACAGGCGAGATGGCTACACCTTC. Its protein product is CASSQGRNRRDGYTF.

The J gene is TRBJ2-1, the V gene TRBV12-5; D may be TRBD2 (5 bases). Germline CDR1 and CDR2: LGHNT and FRNRAP. The length of the CDR3 is 12 residues. Deletions cut 2 bases from V and 7 bases from J, with 6 bases between. In DNA form, the CDR3 reads TGTGCTAGTGGTTTGTCGGGGAATGAGCAGTTCTTC. This codes for CASGLSGNEQFF. The full variable domain, completed using reference TRBV12-5 and TRBJ2-1, is DARVTQTPRHKVTEMGQEVTMRCQPILGHNTVFWYRQTMMQGLELLAYFRNRAPLDDSGMPKDRFSAEMPDATLATLKIQPSEPRDSAVYFCASGLSGNEQFFGPGTRLTVL.

To note about this clonotype: The germline gene is not matched at one end of the junction; a read error may be the cause. The rearrangement links TRBV7-9 to TRBJ2-5, with 7 bases matching TRBD2. Germline CDR1 SEHNR, CDR2 FQNEAQ (reference sequence). The CDR3 runs to 13 residues. This chain's CDR3 is CASNLGGRETQYF. The CDR3 DNA is TGTGCCAGCAACTTAGGCGGGAGAGAGACCCAGTACTTC.

The gene calls are TRBV28 and TRBJ1-1; D may be TRBD1 (6 bases). Germline CDR1 and CDR2: MDHEN and SYDVKM. The V and J ends lost 2 bases and 9 bases respectively, with 13 bases between them. CDR3 length: 13 residues. The CDR3 sequence is CASSLRTASKAFF. Written as DNA, the CDR3 is TGTGCCAGCAGTTTACGGACAGCCTCTAAAGCTTTCTTT.

The chain recombines TRBV28 with TRBJ2-7; maybe TRBD2 (5 bases). The germline V gene has CDR1 MDHEN and CDR2 SYDVKM. V gave up 9 bases and J gave up 4 bases, with 19 bases separating them. There are 14 residues in the CDR3. CDR3 in amino acids: CASVGEGGAYEQYF. CDR3 nucleotides: TGTGCCAGTGTCGGAGAGGGTGGAGCGTACGAGCAGTACTTC.

The J gene is TRBJ1-2, the V gene TRBV30; D not certain. Germline V gene lookup returns CDR1 GTSNPN and CDR2 SVGIG (reference sequence). This CDR3 is 13 amino acids long. Trimming left V 0 bases short and J 1 base short, with 6 bases between. Here the CDR3 DNA reads TGTGCCTGGAGTGTAGGGAATAACTATGGCTACACCTTC. Its protein product is CAWSVGNNYGYTF.

This clonotype was seen only once. The chain carries TRBV11-2 and TRBJ2-1, with TRBD2 identical over 11 bases. There are 15 residues in the CDR3. Trimming removed 1 base from V and 5 bases from J; junction bases left unmatched: 1. The germline gives CDR1 SGHAT, CDR2 FQNNGV. The CDR3: CASSLVTSGDNEQFF. The CDR3 bases are TGTGCCAGCAGCTTAGTGACTAGCGGGGACAATGAGCAGTTCTTC.

V gene TRBV30 combines with J gene TRBJ1-2, with D perhaps matching TRBD1 (5 bases). Between the trimmed V and J ends, which lost 0 bases and 4 bases, there was a span of 9 bases. Per the germline V gene, CDR1 is GTSNPN and CDR2 is SVGIG (reference sequence). The length of the CDR3 is 13 residues. The CDR3 loop is CAWSVGHGYGYTF. The CDR3 DNA reads TGTGCCTGGAGTGTAGGACACGGCTATGGCTACACCTTC.